This T cell receptor (beta chain) was sequenced for a study of CD8+ T cells in alopecia areata (dated by TCRdb to between 2018 and 2020). Notes on the research overall: Treated patients were enrolled in an open-label pilot trial of oral tofacitinib at 5 to 10 mg twice daily for moderate-to-severe alopecia areata. TCRbeta CDR3 regions were amplified by immunoSEQ multiplex PCR with 35 Vbeta forward and 13 Jbeta reverse primers. The RNA source kit depended on sample type: the PAXgene miRNA kit for fixed scalp, the miRNeasy kit for PBMCs, and the RNeasy kit for mouse skin. Scalp clonality was compared across normal scalp (n=4), patchy alopecia areata scalp (n=8), and alopecia totalis/universalis scalp (n=8). Biopsies were taken from tofacitinib-treated patients at baseline and at 4 and 24 weeks of treatment, and a later scalp biopsy was taken in several of the tofacitinib-treated patients. Tofacitinib was given for 6 to 18 months, followed by 6 months of follow-up off drug to assess delayed response and recurrence. Scalp tissue and sorted CD4+ and CD8+ peripheral blood T cells from patchy and totalis/universalis alopecia areata patients and from healthy controls were covered by human TCRbeta sequencing. Disease severity in treated patients was measured with the SALT score, which quantifies the percentage of affected scalp surface area. The study used high-throughput TCRbeta sequencing to examine T cell clonal expansion in alopecia areata, in both the C3H/HeJ mouse model and human patients. Beyond this particular receptor, the publication reports: Scalp TCR repertoire analysis is complicated because resident alphabeta T cells in normal human skin are also sequenced, whereas mouse skin is dominated by gammadelta T cells. Many expanded lesional clones persisted in scalp and blood during tofacitinib treatment, which may partly explain relapse after stopping treatment. Lesional scalp, especially in alopecia totalis/universalis, showed higher clonality and more expanded CD8+ clones than normal scalp, suggesting antigenic drive. With tofacitinib, both scalp clonality and the number of expanded CD8+ clones among the top 100 scalp clones went down significantly. The treated cohort was small, with a single nonresponder, so links between baseline CD8+ expansion and response need larger studies. Shared TCR sequences between patients were less evident than in mice, which may be partly attributable to HLA diversity in the patient population.

CDR1 and CDR2, looked up from the germline V gene, are SQVTM and ANQGSEA. A distance of 22 bases separates the germline ends of V and J, which lose 5 bases and 0 bases respectively. The CDR3 contains 17 residues, cysteine and phenylalanine counted. The CDR3 DNA has 51 bases and is translated from base 1. Library preparation employed the immunoSEQ multiplex PCR assay. RNA was extracted from all samples and reverse transcribed into cDNA, which served as template for TCR sequencing. First-strand cDNA was synthesized with SuperScript III using a 2:1 mix of oligo-dT and random hexamers. Amplification bias was assessed with a synthetic immune receptor repertoire, and residual bias was removed computationally. Per the original workflow: Raw reads were preprocessed for error removal, and CDR3 was defined according to IMGT conventions as running from the conserved cysteine to phenylalanine. Clonality was computed by normalizing Shannon entropy by log2 of the number of productive unique TCRs and subtracting the result from 1. Scalp TCRbeta sequences were cross-referenced with sorted blood CD4 and CD8 repertoires so that the CD4 or CD8 identity of scalp clones could be inferred. TCRdb stores this immuneACCESS table with in-frame sequences only. Part of the clones is absent; in the studies checked, under half of the shortfall reflects unresolved V genes, and no reason is known for the rest. V, J and clone size reflect that table, while D and trimming were determined from the DNA. For this sample there are 150,000 to 200,000 clones; around three fifths appear just once. Approximately 1.2% of the sample is in the top ten clones.

The sample's treatment or condition label is to be understood as: oral pan-JAK inhibitor, 5-10 mg twice daily. Lesional scalp punch biopsies and peripheral blood were obtained from alopecia areata patients. PBMCs were isolated by density centrifugation and stained for CD3, CD4 and CD8, and CD4+ and CD8+ T cells were sorted on a FACSAria. Details on this clone: Its antigen target is currently unknown. The sample holds no much larger clone one base away, and base qualities are not on file.

The receptor comes from a human donor with alopecia areata. The chain is encoded by TRBV29-1 joined to TRBJ1-1, with the D segment identity uncertain. The sample consisted of CD4+ T cells sorted from blood, taken between weeks 47 and 50, from a patient treated with tofacitinib. The CDR3: CSVPRGSEGAMNTEAFF. The nucleotide sequence reads as follows: TGCAGCGTTCCCCGCGGGAGTGAGGGAGCCATGAACACTGAAGCTTTCTTT.